Described below is a single TCR beta chain sequence and its context. The antigen remains undetermined. Primers: 60 Vbeta forward and 13 Jbeta reverse. This table comes from immunoSEQ multiplex PCR, and its TCRdb copy is limited to in-frame clones, with some not included. This table has approximately 110,000 clones, roughly two thirds appearing once. This record comes from a study of cytomegalovirus exposure and HLA in healthy donors. Overall study findings and caveats: The likely origin of a cluster of highly shared sequence variants was a sequencing artifact.

Nominally healthy donors were sampled, though unrecorded immune exposures were likely. Germline V CDR1 and CDR2: SGHTA, FQGNSA. V dropped 3 bases and J dropped 4; count of bases not matched to a gene: 1. This CDR3 spans 14 amino acids. The rearrangement uses TRBV7-2 and TRBJ2-1; 9 nucleotides line up with TRBD1. Sequenced sample: PBMCs. The receptor was derived from a man in his thirties or forties in good health and CMV-seronegative. The CDR3 loop is CASSFGTGYNEQFF. For the CDR3, the DNA is TGTGCCAGCAGCTTCGGGACAGGGTACAATGAGCAGTTCTTC.